The text below deals with one T cell receptor beta chain. This clonotype occurred many times. The specificity of this receptor is unknown. Nothing much larger sits one base from this clone, and base qualities are not available. The entry originates in a study of CD8 T cells in ankylosing spondylitis (dated 2017 in TCRdb). Turning to the overall study: The study set out to find disease-linked TCR variants by profiling T cell receptor beta repertoires in ankylosing spondylitis patients and healthy donors. The full study cohort comprised 25 or so ankylosing spondylitis patients and 110 or so healthy donors. Samples of peripheral blood were taken, and for ankylosing spondylitis patients, synovial fluid was collected as well. General conclusions and limits of the study: Significant enrichment of the disease-linked clones was reported in matched synovial fluid samples from ankylosing spondylitis patients. The disease-linked clones had a CD8+ phenotype and were found at relatively low frequencies in peripheral blood. Some motif variants had previously been reported in the synovial fluid and blood of reactive arthritis patients, which suggests shared mechanisms of disease initiation. Blood from ankylosing spondylitis patients appeared to be characterized by a TCR beta motif made up of about 8 highly homologous amino acid variants.

CDR1 and CDR2, per the germline V gene, are SGHRS and YFSETQ. After removal of 5 bases from V and 4 bases from J, the junction retains 21 bases not matched to a gene. The CDR3 sequence holds 20 residues, the cysteine and phenylalanine included. Only CDR3 DNA is held: 60 bases, read in frame from base 1. The instrument given in TCRdb is Illumina HiSeq 2500. Quantitative 5'-RACE with molecular barcodes was the method used to prepare the TCR beta libraries. The study's own analysis went as follows. A new computational method based on a probabilistic model of VDJ rearrangement was used to identify disease-linked TCR variants. Using fastp at Q25 and MiXCR, TCRdb reprocessed the public reads and kept productive beta chains. Under each unique CDR3 protein, matching rows form one entry showing the most common genes and DNA. In this record, the V and J calls reflect TCRdb's handling and not the investigators' own analysis. The sample contains 200,000 or so distinct CDR3 sequences, roughly 25% of them found a single time. The ten largest clones represent about 6.2% of the sample.

The chain is assembled from TRBV5-1 and TRBJ2-1; TRBD2 matches 10 bases in the middle. The TCR sequence derives from a male donor with ankylosing spondylitis or in good health (not recorded which). Sequenced material: blood, either unsorted or a sorted T cell fraction (not recorded which). CDR3 reads: CASRNVTGSRELAGYNEQFF. The sequenced DNA: TGCGCCAGCAGAAACGTTACAGGGTCGAGGGAACTAGCGGGGTACAATGAGCAGTTCTTC.